This TCR beta chain was retrieved from a study of cytomegalovirus exposure and HLA in healthy donors. Both 60 Vbeta primers and 13 Jbeta primers went into the PCR. Libraries were prepared by immunoSEQ multiplex PCR; TCRdb keeps only in-frame clonotypes and omits some of them. The table lists some 130,000 clones, about 73% of them singletons. As to this clone: The antigen remains unidentified. One end of the junction does not line up with germline, which may come from a read error.

The CDR3 contains 16 residues. Germline CDR1 SGHRS, CDR2 YFSETQ. General observations from the study: Segments of the TCR beta V type were, in most cases, productive about 87% or about 30% of the time in an earlier analysis. The study had only CMV serostatus as immune exposure information.

The sequencing input was PBMCs. The receptor was derived from a woman in her 50s in good health and CMV-seropositive. This chain joins TRBV5-1 and TRBJ2-3, with 11 nucleotides matching TRBD2. The CDR3 here is CARSLGASGGTDTQYF. In DNA, the CDR3 is TGCGCCCGCAGCTTGGGTGCTAGCGGGGGGACAGATACGCAGTATTTT.